Listed below are T cell receptor beta chains from one sample, sequenced in a study of OX40 agonist ivuxolimab in advanced cancers. Using immunoSEQ multiplex PCR, the repertoire was profiled, and TCRdb retains in-frame clones only, with some absent. The table has approximately 77,000 clones, 84% seen once. The sample was CD4+ or CD8+ T cells sorted from blood, taken in a trial of the OX40 agonist ivuxolimab. Receptors originate from an adult with an advanced solid tumor such as melanoma, head and neck, liver or kidney cancer. CDR3s include the opening cysteine and the closing phenylalanine or tryptophan. The D gene is left open where the match is weak. The size field is filled for only some rows; it gives once, few, many or a size class.

>TRBJ2-1|TRBV7-9|NA|NA
TGTGCCAGCAGCCCCCCGGGACGGATTAACAATGAGCAGTTCTTC
CASSPPGRINNEQFF
>TRBJ1-4|TRBV5-8|TRBD1|few
TGTGCCAGCAGACAGGGGACTCTTAATGAAAAACTGTTTTTT
CASRQGTLNEKLFF
>TRBJ2-3|TRBV11-2|NA|NA
TGTGCCAGCAGCTTAGAGTCTTCCTCTCTCACAGATACGCAGTATTTT
CASSLESSSLTDTQYF
>TRBJ2-5|TRBV25-1|NA|once
TGTGCCAGCAGTCTTGGGTCGGGGTTACCGGAGACCCAGTACTTC
CASSLGSGLPETQYF
>TRBJ1-1|TRBV5-4|NA|NA
TGTGCCAGCAGCCAGCAGAGGGGCACTGAAGCTTTCTTT
CASSQQRGTEAFF
>TRBJ1-6|TRBV7-2|NA|NA
TGTGCCAGCAGCTCACTATATAATTCACCCCTCCACTTT
CASSSLYNSPLHF
>TRBJ1-5|TRBV11-2|NA|NA
TGTGCCAGCAGCCCGCGTCATAGCAATCAGCCCCAGCATTTT
CASSPRHSNQPQHF
>TRBJ1-1|TRBV7-3|NA|NA
TGTGCCAGCAGCTCCTACGGGTACGGGGAAGCTTTCTTT
CASSSYGYGEAFF
>TRBJ1-5|TRBV5-6|NA|NA
TGTGCCAGCAGCTTGGATAGGGGCAGCAATCAGCCCCAGCATTTT
CASSLDRGSNQPQHF
>TRBJ2-3|TRBV6-1|NA|NA
TGTGCCAGTTGGGGGCGGCTAGGGACAGATACGCAGTATTTT
CASWGRLGTDTQYF
>TRBJ1-1|TRBV6-6|NA|few
TGTGCCAGCAGTTACTGGGGTATGGTGGGACGAACTGAAGCTTTCTTT
CASSYWGMVGRTEAFF
>TRBJ2-7|TRBV5-5|TRBD1|NA
TGTGCCAGCAGCTTGGCCGGGACAGAAACCTACGAGCAGTACTTC
CASSLAGTETYEQYF
>TRBJ2-2|TRBV28|TRBD1|NA
TGTGCCAGCAGTTTGACAGGGGGGGACCTTCGGGAGCTGTTTTTT
CASSLTGGDLRELFF
>TRBJ1-5|TRBV19|TRBD1|NA
TGTGCCAGTAGTACCCTCCGGGACAGGGGCAATCAGCCCCAGCATTTT
CASSTLRDRGNQPQHF
>TRBJ2-5|TRBV10-3|NA|once
TGTGCCATCAGTGAGCCCCTAGTGGAGACCCAGTACTTC
CAISEPLVETQYF
>TRBJ1-2|TRBV11-2|NA|NA
TGTGCCAGCAGCTTAGATAGGGGCCCTGGGGGCTACACCTTC
CASSLDRGPGGYTF
>TRBJ2-5|TRBV7-9|TRBD1|few
TGTGCCAGCAGCTTAGCCCGACAGGGCCAAGAGACCCAGTACTTC
CASSLARQGQETQYF
>TRBJ2-7|TRBV11-2|TRBD1|NA
TGTGCCAGCAGCTCGTTAAGTGGACAGGGCTCCTACGAGCAGTACTTC
CASSSLSGQGSYEQYF
>TRBJ2-7|TRBV30|TRBD1|NA
TGTGCCTCCTCCGGGACAGGGAGCTCCTACGAGCAGTACTTC
CASSGTGSSYEQYF
>TRBJ2-1|TRBV29-1|NA|NA
TGCAGCGTTGTGGGAGGCCTAAGCTCCTACAATGAGCAGTTCTTC
CSVVGGLSSYNEQFF
>TRBJ2-2|TRBV7-3|NA|NA
TGTGCCAGCAGCTACCGGCCATCGAACACCGGGGAGCTGTTTTTT
CASSYRPSNTGELFF
>TRBJ2-1|TRBV18|NA|NA
TGTGCCAGCTCACCGCAGAACAATGAGCAGTTCTTC
CASSPQNNEQFF
>TRBJ1-1|TRBV4-2|NA|NA
TGTGCCAGCACCTCTTTGGCCTCGAACACTGAAGCTTTCTTT
CASTSLASNTEAFF
>TRBJ1-2|TRBV19|TRBD1|few
TGTGCCAGTAGCACAGGGGGTGGCTACACCTTC
CASSTGGGYTF
>TRBJ2-5|TRBV5-6|NA|NA
TGTGCCAGCAGCTCCCAAGAGACCCAGTACTTC
CASSSQETQYF
>TRBJ2-5|TRBV19|TRBD2|NA
TGTGCCAGTCGAACGGGGGGAGGAGAGACCCAGTACTTC
CASRTGGGETQYF
>TRBJ2-3|TRBV18|TRBD2|NA
TGTGCCAGCTCACCAACCGGGACTAGCGGGAGGCGAAGCCCAGATACGCAGTATTTT
CASSPTGTSGRRSPDTQYF
>TRBJ2-7|TRBV28|NA|NA
TGTGCCAGCAGTTTTGCCCCGGGGGAACTTCTCTACGAGCAGTACTTC
CASSFAPGELLYEQYF
>TRBJ2-1|TRBV5-4|TRBD1|NA
TGTGCCAGCAGCGAAGGGACAGGGCAGGTCTACAATGAGCAGTTCTTC
CASSEGTGQVYNEQFF
>TRBJ1-1|TRBV5-1|NA|NA
TGCGCCAGCAGCCTGGACTCTAACACTGAAGCTTTCTTT
CASSLDSNTEAFF
>TRBJ2-3|TRBV4-1|NA|NA
TGCGCCAGCAGCCCCAGGGAAGGAGGGGGGGCCGTCATGCAGTATTTT
CASSPREGGGAVMQYF
>TRBJ1-1|TRBV5-4|NA|NA
TGTGCCAGCAGTGAGACAAGGGGGACTGAAGCTTTCTTT
CASSETRGTEAFF
>TRBJ2-4|TRBV7-8|NA|NA
TGTGCCAGCAGCTTAGAGCCAGGCCCGTGGAACATTCAGTACTTC
CASSLEPGPWNIQYF
>TRBJ2-5|TRBV6-6|NA|NA
TGTGCCAGCAGTTACCCCCGGGGGGCCCAAGAGACCCAGTACTTC
CASSYPRGAQETQYF
>TRBJ1-1|TRBV28|NA|NA
TGTGCCAGCAGCCTTTTGAACACTGAAGCTTTCTTT
CASSLLNTEAFF